These T cell receptor beta chains were read from a single sample in a study of multiple sclerosis patients with progressive multifocal leukoencephalopathy. Sequencing was performed with immunoSEQ multiplex PCR; in TCRdb, only in-frame clones are kept and a portion is missing. This sample has fewer than 35,000 clones, with 70% to 90% found just once. The specimen was PBMCs. Source of these receptors: a human donor with multiple sclerosis. The CDR3 runs from the conserved cysteine through the conserved F or W. Each record gives: clone size, V gene, D gene, CDR3 length, J gene, CDR3 DNA, CDR3 protein. The D gene is left open where the match is weak. Not every row has a clone size; where given, it reads once, few, many or a size class.

few	TRBV19	-	11	TRBJ2-1	TGTGCCAGTAGTATGGGGAATGAGCAGTTCTTC	CASSMGNEQFF
once	TRBV4-3	-	14	TRBJ2-1	TGCGCCAGCAGCCAGGGGACTTCCTACAATGAGCAGTTCTTC	CASSQGTSYNEQFF
-	TRBV6-1	TRBD1	13	TRBJ2-1	TGTGCCAGCAGGGGAACAGGGGTGAATGAGCAGTTCTTC	CASRGTGVNEQFF
-	TRBV6-1	-	13	TRBJ2-3	TGTGCCAGCAATGAGCAAAGCACAGATACGCAGTATTTT	CASNEQSTDTQYF
-	TRBV27	-	13	TRBJ2-1	TGTGCCGCGGGATGGCTCACCTACAATGAGCAGTTCTTC	CAAGWLTYNEQFF
-	TRBV10-3	TRBD1	17	TRBJ2-6	TGTGCCATCAGTACCAGGGGGCGCGGGTCTGGGGCCAACGTCCTGACTTTC	CAISTRGRGSGANVLTF
-	TRBV6-1	-	13	TRBJ2-7	TGTGCCAGCAGACAACAGGGTTCCTACGAGCAGTACTTC	CASRQQGSYEQYF
-	TRBV6-1	-	14	TRBJ1-2	TGTGCCAGCAGTGATGATGAACAGCTCTATGGCTACACCTTC	CASSDDEQLYGYTF
-	TRBV7-2	TRBD2	15	TRBJ2-7	TGTGCCAGCAGCTTAGCGGCGGGAGAGGGTTACGAGCAGTACTTC	CASSLAAGEGYEQYF
-	TRBV10-3	TRBD1	14	TRBJ1-5	TGTGCCATCAAAGGGACAGATAGCAATCAGCCCCAGCATTTT	CAIKGTDSNQPQHF
-	TRBV11-2	TRBD2	16	TRBJ2-7	TGTGCCAGCAGCTTAGCGGGGCGGGGGAGCTCCTACGAGCAGTACTTC	CASSLAGRGSSYEQYF
-	TRBV7-2	-	15	TRBJ2-3	TGTGCCAGCAGCTTAGGACTTACCTTCACAGATACGCAGTATTTT	CASSLGLTFTDTQYF
few	TRBV5-1	-	14	TRBJ1-1	TGCGCCAGCAGCTTGAGAGCTCCGAACACTGAAGCTTTCTTT	CASSLRAPNTEAFF
once	TRBV5-1	-	15	TRBJ1-4	TGCGCCAGCAGCTTGCTTGGCCAAAGCGCGGAAAAACTGTTTTTT	CASSLLGQSAEKLFF
few	TRBV6-1	TRBD1	16	TRBJ1-2	TGTGCCAGCAGTGAAACAGGGGGACAGGGGATTTATGGCTACACCTTC	CASSETGGQGIYGYTF
-	TRBV18	-	11	TRBJ1-2	TGTGCCAGCTCACCGGGGGATGGCTACACCTTC	CASSPGDGYTF
-	TRBV7-9	TRBD1	15	TRBJ1-5	TGTGCCAGCAGCTTAGGGACAGGGCACAATCAGCCCCAGCATTTT	CASSLGTGHNQPQHF
-	TRBV4-3	TRBD2	17	TRBJ2-3	TGCGCCAGCAGCCAAGGTACTAGCGGGAGGGGCAGAGATACGCAGTATTTT	CASSQGTSGRGRDTQYF
-	TRBV20-1	-	11	TRBJ1-5	TGCAGTGCTGCTGGGAATCAGCCCCAGCATTTT	CSAAGNQPQHF
-	TRBV27	TRBD1	18	TRBJ1-2	TGTGCCAGCAGTAAATCCCCGGGACAGGGCGTTAATACGTATGGCTACACCTTC	CASSKSPGQGVNTYGYTF
-	TRBV7-2	TRBD1	14	TRBJ2-1	TGTGCCAGCAGCTTAGACAGGGGCTACAATGAGCAGTTCTTC	CASSLDRGYNEQFF
-	TRBV29-1	TRBD1	12	TRBJ1-5	TGCAGCGTACAGGGGGCCGGGCAGCCCCAGCATTTT	CSVQGAGQPQHF
-	TRBV9	-	12	TRBJ1-1	TGTGCCAGCAGCCTCCGGGCAGGGGAAGCTTTCTTT	CASSLRAGEAFF
-	TRBV7-2	TRBD1	14	TRBJ1-5	TGTGCCAGCAACTTCACAGGGGGCAATCAGCCCCAGCATTTT	CASNFTGGNQPQHF
few	TRBV12-5	-	14	TRBJ1-2	TGTGCTAGTGGTTCCTACCCGACCGCGTATGGCTACACCTTC	CASGSYPTAYGYTF
-	TRBV27	TRBD1	14	TRBJ1-2	TGTGCCAGCAGTCAACTTACAGGGGAAGGAGGCTACACCTTC	CASSQLTGEGGYTF
-	TRBV5-1	-	15	TRBJ2-2	TGCGCCAGCAAATTGAGGACATCTAACACCGGGGAGCTGTTTTTT	CASKLRTSNTGELFF
-	TRBV28	-	12	TRBJ1-3	TGTGCCAGCAGTTTTAAAGCGCAGACCATATATTTT	CASSFKAQTIYF
-	TRBV11-2	-	15	TRBJ2-1	TGTGCCAGCAGCTTAACGACTAGTATCTACAATGAGCAGTTCTTC	CASSLTTSIYNEQFF
-	TRBV5-1	TRBD2	15	TRBJ2-7	TGCGCCAGCAGCTTGGGTTCTAGCGGGAGATACGAGCAGTACTTC	CASSLGSSGRYEQYF
-	TRBV7-3	-	19	TRBJ2-6	TGTGCCAGCAGCCCTCAAAGTTCTCTCATGGGCGGCGGGGCCAACGTCCTGGCTTTC	CASSPQSSLMGGGANVLAF
once	TRBV11-3	-	16	TRBJ2-2	TGTGCCAGCAGCTTAGGGCAGGGGCTCGGTACCGGGGAGCTGTTTTTT	CASSLGQGLGTGELFF
-	TRBV9	-	15	TRBJ2-6	TGTGCCAGCAGCGTGTTAGGGTCCGGGGCCAACGTCCTGACTTTC	CASSVLGSGANVLTF
-	TRBV4-3	TRBD1	16	TRBJ1-2	TGCGCCAGCAGCCAAGTAACAGGGGGCCAGGTTTATGGCTACACCTTC	CASSQVTGGQVYGYTF
-	TRBV30	-	15	TRBJ1-4	TGTGCCTGGGGGCGGCGCGGGGCGGGGGTCGAAAAACTGTTTTTT	CAWGRRGAGVEKLFF
-	TRBV7-2	-	15	TRBJ1-2	TGTGCCAGCAGCTTAGATGGGGGACCTAACTATGGCTACACCTTC	CASSLDGGPNYGYTF
-	TRBV27	TRBD2	17	TRBJ2-7	TGTGCCAGCAGAAATCGCCTCACCGGGACTAGGGCCTACGAGCAGTACTTC	CASRNRLTGTRAYEQYF
-	TRBV6-5	-	15	TRBJ1-4	TGTGCCAGCAGTTACTCATCGGGTTGGGGTGGAAAACTGTTTTTT	CASSYSSGWGGKLFF
-	TRBV27	-	16	TRBJ1-6	TGTGCCAGCAGTCCCCGTTGGAGGGGGGTGAATTCACCCCTCCACTTT	CASSPRWRGVNSPLHF
-	TRBV2	-	13	TRBJ2-1	TGTGCCAGCAGTGAATGGCAGTACAATGAGCAGTTCTTC	CASSEWQYNEQFF
-	TRBV6-4	TRBD2	18	TRBJ2-4	TGTGCCAGCAGTGAGGGGGGGAAGGGGACTAGCGGCGGCGGCATTCAGTACTTC	CASSEGGKGTSGGGIQYF
-	TRBV19	-	12	TRBJ2-1	TGTGCCAGTAGCCAAGAGTACAATGAGCAGTTCTTC	CASSQEYNEQFF
few	TRBV7-9	-	16	TRBJ1-5	TGTGCCAGCAGCTCGACGGCGTTGGGTATTAACCAGCCCCAGCATTTT	CASSSTALGINQPQHF
-	TRBV28	-	14	TRBJ2-4	TGTGCCAGCAGTTTAGCAGTAGCCAAAAACATTCAGTACTTC	CASSLAVAKNIQYF
-	TRBV9	TRBD2	15	TRBJ2-1	TGTGCCAGCAGCGTTGGTCAGCGGGAGTACAATGAGCAGTTCTTC	CASSVGQREYNEQFF
-	TRBV2	-	13	TRBJ1-1	TGTGCCAGCAGTGAAGGGTACTTGGCTGAAGCTTTCTTT	CASSEGYLAEAFF
-	TRBV9	TRBD1	14	TRBJ1-4	TGTGCCAGCAGCCAGGGACAGGCGAATGAAAAACTGTTTTTT	CASSQGQANEKLFF
-	TRBV5-1	-	14	TRBJ2-7	TGCGCCAGCAGCTTGGATGGCAGGGACCCCGAGCAGTACTTC	CASSLDGRDPEQYF
-	TRBV2	-	16	TRBJ2-3	TGTGCCAGCAGTGGGGTAGCGGCCCTTGTCGGTGATACGCAGTATTTT	CASSGVAALVGDTQYF
-	TRBV2	-	11	TRBJ2-7	TGTGCCAGCAGTGAAACCCTCGAGCAGTACTTC	CASSETLEQYF
-	TRBV18	-	13	TRBJ2-5	TGTGCCAGCTCACCAAAGGACCTAGAGACCCAGTACTTC	CASSPKDLETQYF
-	TRBV5-1	-	15	TRBJ2-5	TGCGCCAGCAGCTACGGGACCGCTAAACAAGAGACCCAGTACTTC	CASSYGTAKQETQYF
-	TRBV5-4	-	14	TRBJ2-7	TGTGCCAGCAGCTTGGTGCAAGCCGATCACGAGCAGTACTTC	CASSLVQADHEQYF
-	TRBV7-2	-	14	TRBJ1-1	TGTGCCAGCAGCCTCAGGGTTTCTGGGGATGTTCCTTTCTTT	CASSLRVSGDVPFF